This T cell receptor beta chain was sequenced during a study of blood T cells in healthy people across ages. General study findings and limits: A greater number of naive CD4+ cells and higher diversity distinguished long-lived donors from aged donors. The unsorted PBMCs prevented any conclusive comparison of naive versus antigen-experienced cells. There was no known CMV status for donors, so expanded clonotype changes were possibly confounded.

Primed by a sample-barcoded 5' primer and a J-beta primer mix, a second PCR proceeded for 7 to 11 cycles. TCRdb independently ran MiXCR on the 5' RACE reads; one entry per CDR3 protein. The data show some 760,000 distinct CDR3 sequences, approximately 25% seen once. Peripheral blood samples of 9 to 10 milliliters were drawn from each donor. The CDR3 spans 15 residues. Germline CDR1 and CDR2: SGHRS and YFSETQ. V gave up 0 bases and J gave up 8 bases, with 12 bases separating them. A note on this clonotype: Antigen specificity is unknown.

These records were also assigned to another study, of T cells of mothers and their children.

The sequencing sample was made of blood. The clonotype originates from a boy aged 5-17 years in good health. The V and J genes are TRBV5-1 and TRBJ1-6; D is possibly TRBD1 (6 bases). As DNA, the CDR3 is TGCGCCAGCAGCTTGGCCAGACAGGCCCATTCACCCCTCCACTTT. This codes for CASSLARQAHSPLHF.